This entry is about one T cell receptor beta chain. The data stem from a study of blood T cell repertoires in COVID-19. Background on the study: There were acute and convalescent COVID-19 samples, and they came from the United States, Italy and Spain.

TCRdb's table, derived via immunoSEQ multiplex PCR, lists solely in-frame clones and lacks some. The profile shows about 83,000 clones, more than 85% of them singletons. Specimen: peripheral blood. The sequence came from an elderly man with active or convalescent COVID-19.

This chain's CDR3 is CATSDNRGHEDTQYF. As DNA, the CDR3 is TGTGCCACCAGTGATAACAGGGGGCACGAGGATACGCAGTATTTT. The rearrangement uses TRBV24-1 and TRBJ2-3, with TRBD1 matching over 9 bases. From germline, CDR1 is KGHDR and CDR2 SFDVKD. There are 15 residues in the CDR3. Losses at the gene ends were 3 bases for V and 6 bases for J; bases not matched to a gene: 6.